This TCR beta chain was found in a study of blood T cell repertoires in COVID-19. Concerning this clone: Within the sample, other DNA sequences also encode this same CDR3.

As processed by the authors: Quantification of nucleated cells was approximated via reference gene primer amplification. Profiled with immunoSEQ multiplex PCR; TCRdb holds only in-frame clones, not every one. Clone size and the V and J calls come from that table; the DNA yielded D and trimming. The sample lists roughly 320,000 clones, more than 75% seen once, with roughly 1.3% in the top ten. Sequenced: peripheral blood. The clonotype comes from a man in his 70s with acute or convalescent COVID-19.

CDR3 in amino acids: CASSLTYQETQYF. The CDR3 DNA is TGCGCCAGCAGCTTGACATACCAAGAGACCCAGTACTTC. This chain joins TRBV5-1 and TRBJ2-5; no clear D. Looked up from germline, CDR1 is SGHRS and CDR2 is YFSETQ. The CDR3 is 13 amino acids. The V and J ends lost 1 base and 0 bases respectively, with 4 bases between them.